This TCR beta chain was sequenced for a study of cytomegalovirus exposure and HLA in healthy donors. With 60 Vbeta and 13 Jbeta primers, the PCR was carried out. Clones were read by immunoSEQ multiplex PCR, and TCRdb kept only the in-frame ones, dropping some. The data show more than 150,000 clones, with 60% to 85% seen just once and around 1.6% held by the top ten. Study-wide findings and caveats: An analysis that was carried out later associated approximately 15,000 TCR beta sequences with HLA alleles at 0.05 false discovery rate.

Germline CDR1 reads SGHTS; CDR2 reads YDEGEE. V lost 1 base, J lost 0 bases, and 19 bases lay in between. The CDR3 totals 19 residues. As concerns this clone: Its target is unknown.

The chain combines TRBV5-8 with TRBJ2-2, with D possibly matching TRBD2 (5 bases). Sequenced sample: PBMCs. The receptor was isolated from a man aged 18 to 30 in good health and CMV-seronegative. CDR3 sequence: CASSLYGGWETSNTGELFF. In DNA, the CDR3 is TGTGCCAGCAGCTTGTACGGCGGATGGGAGACTTCGAACACCGGGGAGCTGTTTTTT.